This T cell receptor beta chain was found in a study of shared clonotypes between healthy human individuals. About the research overall: Three plates each covered CD4 naive and memory; CD8 naive two, CD8 memory one.

With regard to this clone: Antigen unknown.

Study conclusions and caveats: Donor clonotype sharing was expected to depend on sequencing depth.

Sequencing used immunoSEQ multiplex PCR; TCRdb keeps in-frame clones, though not all of them. The sample gives over 750,000 clones, around 96% of which show up once; under 0.25% is in the top ten. The naive CD8 fraction comprised CD45RO-negative cells positively selected for CCR7 and excluded terminally differentiated effector memory CD45RA+ cells. The germline V gene encodes CDR1 MGHRA and CDR2 YSYEKL. V was pared by 1 base and J by 12 bases, with 7 bases of the junction left unmatched. The CDR3 consists of 14 residues. The genes are TRBV4-1 and TRBJ1-4, with TRBD1 matching over 8 bases. The receptor comes from a man aged 30 to 39 in good health. The sequencing input was naive CD8+ T cells sorted from blood. Here the CDR3 DNA reads TGCGCCAGCAGCCAAGCAGGGGGCCGGAGGCAACTGTTTTTT. This codes for CASSQAGGRRQLFF.